The rows below give T cell receptor beta chains drawn from one sample of a study of blood T cell repertoires in COVID-19. Data came from immunoSEQ multiplex PCR; TCRdb stores just in-frame clones and leaves some out. The profile shows about 300,000 clones, 70% to 90% of them singletons. Sequenced: peripheral blood. The receptors here all came from a woman in her 50s with COVID-19, enrolled during active disease. The CDR3 runs from the conserved cysteine through the conserved F or W. A D gene is named only where the DNA matches it firmly. Size values are once, few and many counts, or a class for expanded clones, and some rows have none.

J	V	size	D	CDR3	DNA
TRBJ1-5	TRBV2	few	.	CASSDSSSNQPQHF	TGTGCCAGCAGTGACTCGAGTAGCAATCAGCCCCAGCATTTT
TRBJ2-1	TRBV2	.	TRBD2	CASSSNSGTYNEQFF	TGTGCCAGCAGTAGCAATAGCGGGACCTACAATGAGCAGTTCTTC
TRBJ1-4	TRBV11-2	few	TRBD1	CASSLPQQGYEKLFF	TGTGCCAGCAGCTTACCCCAACAGGGGTATGAAAAACTGTTTTTT
TRBJ1-6	TRBV3-1/TRBV3-2	.	.	CASSHRMDNSPLHF	TGTGCCAGCAGCCACAGGATGGATAATTCACCCCTCCACTTT
TRBJ2-3	TRBV3-1/TRBV3-2	.	TRBD2	CASSLAGGSTDTQYF	TGTGCCAGCAGTCTAGCGGGAGGGAGCACAGATACGCAGTATTTT
TRBJ2-3	TRBV28	.	.	CASSLSGSSRVTQYF	TGTGCCAGCAGTTTAAGTGGGAGCAGTCGAGTTACGCAGTATTTT
TRBJ1-3	TRBV7-9	.	TRBD1	CASSYRGSGNTIYF	TGTGCCAGCAGCTACAGGGGCTCTGGAAACACCATATATTTT
TRBJ1-2	TRBV27	.	TRBD1	CASWDEGAYGYTF	TGTGCCAGCTGGGACGAGGGGGCCTATGGCTACACCTTC
TRBJ2-2	TRBV12-5	.	TRBD1	CASESGTDTGELFF	TGTGCTAGCGAATCGGGGACAGACACCGGGGAGCTGTTTTTT
TRBJ1-2	TRBV3-1/TRBV3-2	.	.	CASSQDTTINYGYTF	TGTGCCAGCAGCCAAGACACTACTATCAACTATGGCTACACCTTC
TRBJ2-5	TRBV7-2	.	TRBD2	CASSAGTTGLWAQYF	TGTGCCAGCAGCGCGGGGACTACCGGGTTATGGGCCCAGTACTTC
TRBJ2-6	TRBV25-1	.	TRBD1	CASTPGGVSSGANVLTF	TGTGCCAGCACCCCAGGGGGCGTAAGCTCTGGGGCCAACGTCCTGACTTTC
TRBJ2-1	TRBV4-1	.	TRBD2	CASSHRLAGGPVDEQFF	TGCGCCAGCAGCCACCGACTAGCGGGAGGGCCGGTCGATGAGCAGTTCTTC
TRBJ1-6	TRBV7-9	.	TRBD1	CASSLGQGDNSPLHF	TGTGCCAGCAGCTTAGGACAGGGAGATAATTCACCCCTCCACTTT
TRBJ1-6	TRBV5-1	few	.	CASSLGARGSPLHF	TGCGCCAGCAGCTTGGGAGCAAGGGGTTCACCCCTCCACTTT
TRBJ1-1	TRBV5-4	.	TRBD1	CASSLEGRGRTEAFF	TGTGCCAGCAGCTTGGAGGGAAGGGGGCGTACTGAAGCTTTCTTT
TRBJ2-7	TRBV27	.	TRBD2	CASSPGLAGEEQYF	TGTGCCAGCAGCCCCGGACTAGCGGGAGAAGAGCAGTACTTC
TRBJ2-1	TRBV9	.	.	CASSVALYNEQFF	TGTGCCAGCAGCGTAGCTCTATACAATGAGCAGTTCTTC
TRBJ2-7	TRBV7-2	.	.	CASSSYLGEPYF	TGTGCCAGCAGCTCGTACCTGGGAGAGCCGTACTTC
TRBJ2-5	TRBV4-2	.	TRBD2	CASSQKAGGQETQYF	TGTGCCAGCAGCCAAAAGGCGGGAGGACAAGAGACCCAGTACTTC
TRBJ2-7	TRBV24-1	.	TRBD2	CATSGGTSGSNYEQYF	TGTGCCACCAGTGGCGGGACTAGCGGGAGCAATTACGAGCAGTACTTC
TRBJ1-1	TRBV5-8	once	TRBD1	CASSLGTGGNTEAFF	TGTGCCAGCAGCTTGGGGACAGGGGGTAACACTGAAGCTTTCTTT
TRBJ2-4	TRBV29-1	few	TRBD2	CSVEAGGRFF	TGCAGCGTTGAAGCGGGGGGACGGTTCTTC
TRBJ2-5	TRBV19	.	TRBD2	CASSIAGAQETQYF	TGTGCCAGTAGCATAGCGGGAGCCCAAGAGACCCAGTACTTC
TRBJ2-5	TRBV7-2	once	TRBD2	CASRYRLAGETQYF	TGTGCCAGCAGATACAGACTAGCGGGAGAGACCCAGTACTTC
TRBJ1-1	TRBV10-3	.	TRBD1	CAIKTGAADTEAFF	TGTGCCATCAAAACAGGGGCGGCGGACACTGAAGCTTTCTTT
TRBJ2-1	TRBV5-1	.	.	CASSLNSPSYNEQFF	TGCGCCAGCAGCTTGAATTCCCCTTCCTACAATGAGCAGTTCTTC
TRBJ2-2	TRBV4-3	.	TRBD1	CASSQDPSTGGSGELFF	TGCGCCAGCAGCCAAGATCCCAGCACAGGGGGCTCGGGGGAGCTGTTTTTT
TRBJ2-4	TRBV2	.	.	CASRPPGREVSKNIQYF	TGTGCCAGCAGACCCCCGGGTCGGGAAGTCTCCAAAAACATTCAGTACTTC
TRBJ2-1	TRBV19	.	TRBD2	CASSISSGRVLEQFF	TGTGCCAGTAGTATCTCTAGCGGGAGGGTCCTTGAGCAGTTCTTC
TRBJ2-1	TRBV5-1	.	.	CASSSIGTPSYNEQFF	TGCGCCAGCAGCTCAATCGGGACACCCTCCTACAATGAGCAGTTCTTC
TRBJ1-1	TRBV2	.	.	CASTEGVKNTEAFF	TGTGCCAGCACCGAAGGGGTTAAGAACACTGAAGCTTTCTTT
TRBJ2-7	TRBV2	.	.	CASSPWLEGEQYF	TGTGCCAGCAGTCCCTGGCTTGAGGGCGAGCAGTACTTC
TRBJ2-7	TRBV20-1	.	TRBD2	CSASDPSGRAYEQYF	TGCAGTGCTAGTGATCCTAGCGGGAGGGCCTACGAGCAGTACTTC
TRBJ2-1	TRBV5-4	.	.	CASTPKGAGEQFF	TGTGCCAGCACCCCAAAGGGAGCAGGTGAGCAGTTCTTC